These 26 T cell receptor beta chains were sequenced from one sample in a study of patients and donors after allogeneic stem cell transplantation. One entry per CDR3 protein, called by TCRdb with MiXCR from the RT-PCR reads. The table records under 30,000 distinct CDR3 sequences, 8.1% of them present only once. Sequencing was performed on blood, either unsorted or a sorted T cell fraction (not recorded which). These receptor sequences come from a human donor who was either an allogeneic HSCT recipient or a stem cell or donor lymphocyte infusion donor (not recorded which). It is not recorded whose cells these are; they may come from a transplant donor.

This clonotype was observed at least ten times. The chain links TRBV5-1 to TRBJ2-1; TRBD2 aligns across 9 bases. Trimming took 0 bases from V and 8 from J; bases not matched to a gene: 6. Looked up from germline, CDR1 is SGHRS and CDR2 is YFSETQ. This CDR3 contains 15 residues. Here the CDR3 DNA reads TGCGCCAGCAGCTTGGCGCGGGGGGGCCATGATGAGCAGTTCTTC. It codes for CASSLARGGHDEQFF.

In the case of this clonotype: An end of the junction differs from the germline gene, which may be a read error. The chain has TRBV7-7 and TRBJ2-1, with 9 positions matching TRBD2. This CDR3 is 15 amino acids long. Germline lookup yields CDR1 SSHAT and CDR2 FNYEAQ (reference sequence). This CDR3 is CASSQTSGTYNEQFF. In DNA, the CDR3 is TGTGCTAGCAGCCAGACTAGCGGCACTTACAATGAGCAGTTCTTC.

The chain carries TRBV2 and TRBJ2-2; no clear D. Germline CDR1 and CDR2: SNHLY and FYNNEI. Between the trimmed V and J ends, which lost 3 bases and 4 bases, there was a span of 9 bases. CDR3 length: 14 residues. The CDR3 coding sequence is TGTGCCAGCAGTGAGGGTTGGGGCACCGGGGAGCTGTTTTTT. This gives the protein CASSEGWGTGELFF.

This clonotype was seen many times. The V and J genes are TRBV18 and TRBJ2-7; TRBD1 might be the D (6 bases). The ends were cut back, 6 bases at V and 1 base at J, with 10 bases in the middle. The CDR3 sequence is 13 residues long. Germline V gene lookup returns CDR1 KGHSH and CDR2 LQKENI. The chain's CDR3 is CASSPGQSYEQYF. The CDR3 region has the DNA TGTGCCAGCTCCCCTGGACAGTCCTACGAGCAGTACTTC.

This clonotype has at least ten counts. The rearrangement joins TRBV29-1 to TRBJ2-5, with D possibly being TRBD1 or TRBD2 (5 bases each). This CDR3 spans 12 amino acids. Germline loops: CDR1 SQVTM, CDR2 ANQGSEA. The V end lost 7 bases, the J end lost 5 bases, and 14 bases lay between the germline ends. In nucleotides, the CDR3 is TGCAGCGGCCTCGACGGGACGGAGACCCAGTACTTC. Residues: CSGLDGTETQYF. The whole variable domain, remainder taken from reference TRBV29-1 and TRBJ2-5, is SAVISQKPSRDICQRGTSLTIQCQVDSQVTMMFWYRQQPGQSLTLIATANQGSEATYESGFVIDKFPISRPNLTFSTLTVSNMSPEDSSIYLCSGLDGTETQYFGPGTRLLVL.

This clonotype was found many times. V and J are TRBV3-1 and TRBJ1-3; D is perhaps TRBD1 (5 bases). V dropped 1 base and J dropped 1 base, with 14 bases sitting between them. The germline CDR1 and CDR2 sequences are LGHDT and YNNKEL (reference sequence). There are 17 residues in the CDR3. CDR3 sequence (DNA): TGTGCCAGCAGCCAAGGTGAGGGACGCTTATCTGGAAACACCATATATTTT. It translates to CASSQGEGRLSGNTIYF. Drawing the rest from reference TRBV3-1 and TRBJ1-3, the complete variable domain is DTAVSQTPKYLVTQMGNDKSIKCEQNLGHDTMYWYKQDSKKFLKIMFSYNNKELIINETVPNRFSPKSPDKAHLNLHINSLELGDSAVYFCASSQGEGRLSGNTIYFGEGSWLTVV.

Only a few counts were recorded for this clonotype. The gene calls are TRBV9 and TRBJ2-7, with D tentatively TRBD2 (5 bases). Germline V gives CDR1 SGDLS, CDR2 YYNGEE. The germline V and J ends were trimmed by 3 bases and 5 bases, with 12 bases remaining between them. There are 13 residues in the CDR3. CDR3 region: CASSAGEWNEQYF. The DNA of the CDR3 is TGTGCCAGCAGCGCCGGGGAGTGGAACGAGCAGTACTTC. The full variable domain, with the rest looked up from reference TRBV9 and TRBJ2-7, is DSGVTQTPKHLITATGQRVTLRCSPRSGDLSVYWYQQSLDQGLQFLIQYYNGEERAKGNILERFSAQQFPDLHSELNLSSLELGDSALYFCASSAGEWNEQYFGPGTRLTVT.

This clonotype was seen ten or more times. The rearrangement uses TRBV9 and TRBJ2-4, with D perhaps matching TRBD2 (5 bases). Germline V gene sequence: CDR1 SGDLS, CDR2 YYNGEE. The CDR3 extends over 15 amino acids. The germline V and J ends were trimmed by 2 bases and 2 bases, with 11 bases remaining between them. The DNA for the CDR3 is TGTGCCAGCAGCGTTAGCCCTAGCCCCAAAAACATTCAGTACTTC. It is translated as CASSVSPSPKNIQYF.

As for this clonotype: A much larger clone differs from this one at a single base, so this may be a read error. This chain uses TRBV9 with TRBJ2-5; 8 bases map to TRBD2. V lost 2 bases, J lost 4 bases, and 4 bases stayed unmatched. The CDR3 length is 14 residues. Germline CDR1 SGDLS, CDR2 YYNGEE. The CDR3 protein is CASSVRAGGETQYF. The DNA for the CDR3 is TGTGCCAGCAGCGTGAGGGCGGGAGGAGAGACCCAGTACTTC.

This clonotype has more than one count but fewer than ten. The chain combines TRBV9 with TRBJ1-3, with a possible D match to TRBD1 (6 bases). This CDR3 comprises 15 residues. V was shortened by 0 bases and J by 8 bases, with 15 bases between the two germline ends. Per the germline V gene, CDR1 is SGDLS and CDR2 is YYNGEE. This CDR3 is CASSVGTVYADTIYF. CDR3 DNA sequence: TGTGCCAGCAGCGTAGGGACAGTCTATGCTGACACCATATATTTT.

This clonotype is deemed medium-sized. The rearrangement uses TRBV2 and TRBJ2-1, with D perhaps matching TRBD1 (6 bases). Germline V gene lookup returns CDR1 SNHLY and CDR2 FYNNEI. V was trimmed by 6 bases and J by 8 bases, leaving 11 bases between them. This CDR3 has 12 amino acids. CDR3 sequence: CASSTGSDEQFF. CDR3 coding DNA: TGTGCCAGCAGCACAGGGAGCGATGAGCAGTTCTTC.

The chain recombines TRBV30 with TRBJ1-3; the D is unclear. Germline-derived CDR1 and CDR2 are GTSNPN and SVGIG (reference sequence). There are 13 residues in the CDR3. V was shortened by 0 bases and J by 3 bases, with 6 bases between the two germline ends. The DNA of the CDR3 is TGTGCCTGGAGTGTAGCCGGTGGAAACACCATATATTTT. It is translated as CAWSVAGGNTIYF.

This clonotype was seen ten or more times. The chain uses TRBV13 and TRBJ2-7, with no clear D. This CDR3 is 13 amino acids long. V gave up 4 bases and J gave up 3 bases, with 10 bases separating them. From germline, CDR1 is PRHDT and CDR2 FYEKMQ (reference sequence). The CDR3 sequence is CASSSPVNYEQYF. As DNA, the CDR3 is TGTGCCAGCAGCTCCCCAGTCAACTACGAGCAGTACTTC.

This clonotype was seen repeatedly, ten times or more. V gene TRBV5-1 combines with J gene TRBJ2-7; no clear D. V was clipped by 0 bases and J by 3 bases, with 10 bases between them. This CDR3 is 14 amino acids long. Germline CDR1 SGHRS, CDR2 YFSETQ. For the CDR3, the DNA is TGCGCCAGCAGCTTGGTTCCGGGCAGCTACGAGCAGTACTTC. This encodes CASSLVPGSYEQYF.

J is TRBJ2-7 and V is TRBV2; no definite D call. The germline V gene encodes CDR1 SNHLY and CDR2 FYNNEI. V was clipped by 6 bases and J by 3 bases, with 21 bases between them. The CDR3 has 16 amino acids. In DNA, the CDR3 is TGTGCCAGCAGCTTCTTACGAGGCACTTCGGACTACGAGCAGTACTTC. It specifies CASSFLRGTSDYEQYF.

This clonotype turned up a few times. V and J are TRBV27 and TRBJ2-2; 7 bases agree with TRBD1. Germline CDR1 MNHEY, CDR2 SMNVEV (reference sequence). The CDR3 runs to 14 residues. With V trimmed by 0 bases and J by 6 bases, 1 base remained unmatched. This chain's CDR3 is CASSLSGGPGELFF. Here the CDR3 DNA reads TGTGCCAGCAGTTTATCAGGGGGCCCCGGGGAGCTGTTTTTT.

This clonotype was found many times. The chain has TRBV2 and TRBJ2-7; 7 positions match TRBD2. This CDR3 spans 14 amino acids. The germline V gene encodes CDR1 SNHLY and CDR2 FYNNEI. The V segment lost 6 bases and the J segment 5 bases; nucleotides outside the gene matches: 10. CDR3 bases: TGTGCCAGCAGCGGGGGGAGGATTGGGGACGAGCAGTACTTC. Protein: CASSGGRIGDEQYF.

This clonotype was counted at least ten times. This sequence joins TRBV10-2 and TRBJ2-7; D possibly corresponds to TRBD2 (5 bases). The CDR3 length is 13 residues. The V gene lost 4 bases and the J gene lost 2 bases, with 9 bases spanning the gap. Germline CDR1 WSHSY, CDR2 SAAADI. CDR3 bases: TGCGCCAGCAGTGGCGGGCCGGCCTACGAGCAGTACTTC. Its protein product is CASSGGPAYEQYF.

This clonotype was counted many times. The chain employs TRBV5-6 and TRBJ2-5; the D is unclear. The ends were cut back, 4 bases at V and 1 base at J, with 11 bases in the middle. Germline CDR1 is SGHDT and CDR2 is YYEEEE. The CDR3 spans 14 residues. CDR3 region: CASSRISAQETQYF. The CDR3 DNA follows: TGTGCCAGCAGCCGAATAAGCGCCCAAGAGACCCAGTACTTC.

The sample holds many counts of this clonotype. The rearrangement joins TRBV20-1 to TRBJ2-5; D not certain. V was shortened by 3 bases and J by 2 bases, with 10 bases between the two germline ends. This CDR3 has 13 residues. The germline V gene has CDR1 DFQATT and CDR2 SNEGSKA (reference sequence). The CDR3 here is CSARAVVQETQYF. CDR3 sequence (DNA): TGCAGTGCTAGGGCAGTGGTGCAAGAGACCCAGTACTTC.

This clonotype was recorded at least ten times. The chain employs TRBV18 and TRBJ2-5, with D unclear. The V and J ends lost 2 bases and 0 bases respectively, with 1 base between them. Germline CDR1 is KGHSH and CDR2 is LQKENI. CDR3 length equals 12 residues. CDR3 amino acids: CASSPNQETQYF. CDR3 nucleotide sequence: TGTGCCAGCTCACCAAACCAAGAGACCCAGTACTTC.

The chain combines TRBV28 with TRBJ2-3; TRBD2 might be the D (6 bases). The germline V gene encodes CDR1 MDHEN and CDR2 SYDVKM. Trimming took 3 bases from V and 3 from J, leaving 13 bases between them. The length of the CDR3 is 15 residues. CDR3 sequence reads: CASSFALGGTDTQYF. The CDR3 DNA reads TGTGCCAGCAGTTTTGCCCTCGGGGGTACAGATACGCAGTATTTT. The entire variable domain, with the rest obtained from reference TRBV28 and TRBJ2-3, is as follows: DVKVTQSSRYLVKRTGEKVFLECVQDMDHENMFWYRQDPGLGLRLIYFSYDVKMKEKGDIPEGYSVSREKKERFSLILESASTNQTSMYLCASSFALGGTDTQYFGPGTRLTVL.

The genes are TRBV11-1 and TRBJ1-1, with a tentative D call TRBD1 (5 bases). V shed 4 bases and J shed 0 bases, with 9 bases lying between them. The germline V gene has CDR1 SGHAT and CDR2 FQDESV (reference sequence). The CDR3 has 14 residues. CDR3: CASSSRTLNTEAFF. The CDR3 DNA reads as TGTGCCAGCAGCTCTCGGACACTGAACACTGAAGCTTTCTTT.

This clonotype showed up many times. This chain connects TRBV27 to TRBJ2-3; 11 positions match TRBD2. The CDR3 loop spans 15 amino acids. The germline gives CDR1 MNHEY, CDR2 SMNVEV (reference sequence). With 6 bases clipped from V and 1 base from J, the junction kept 3 bases outside the gene matches. CDR3 nucleotides: TGTGCCAGCAGATTACTAGCGGGGGGCACAGATACGCAGTATTTT. Amino acid sequence: CASRLLAGGTDTQYF.

This clonotype was observed many times. The chain combines TRBV3-1 with TRBJ1-4; D unclear. Looked up from germline, CDR1 is LGHDT and CDR2 is YNNKEL (reference sequence). The CDR3 contains 18 residues. Deletions cut 0 bases from V and 0 bases from J, with 14 bases between. The CDR3 DNA is TGTGCCAGCAGCCAAGATCCGGGAGGGCCAACAACTAATGAAAAACTGTTTTTT. As protein: CASSQDPGGPTTNEKLFF.

There are a few counts of this clonotype. J is TRBJ1-3 and V is TRBV7-9; 10 positions match TRBD1. With 5 bases clipped from V and 2 bases from J, the junction kept 6 bases outside the gene matches. The CDR3 totals 16 residues. Per germline, CDR1 SEHNR and CDR2 FQNEAQ (reference sequence). In DNA form, the CDR3 reads TGTGCCAGCAGCAGGGGACAGGGGACGACTGGAAACACCATATATTTT. This codes for CASSRGQGTTGNTIYF.